This T cell receptor beta chain was documented in a study of regulatory and conventional T cells in RAG deficiency. This clone was recorded once. Mismatch with germline at one junction end may stem from a read error. The same CDR3 also results from other DNA sequences found in this sample. Germline loops: CDR1 SGHRS, CDR2 YFSETQ. This CDR3 comprises 16 residues. The data were produced by immunoSEQ multiplex PCR, yet TCRdb's version contains in-frame clones alone and is incomplete. The repertoire holds roughly 30,000 clones, with more than 90% as singletons. The sorted conventional CD4+ T cells were CD25-low and CD127-high, with genomic DNA sequenced. The same specimen was also included in a second study, on regulatory T cells. That paper notes: Primers: 52 TRBV forward and 13 TRBJ reverse.

The chain recombines TRBV5-1 with TRBJ1-6, with a possible D match to TRBD1 (5 bases). The sequence came from a human donor in good health. The sequenced sample consisted of CD25- CD4+ T cells sorted from blood. The CDR3 sequence: CASSLAGNRNNSPLHF. For the CDR3, the DNA is TGCGCCAGCAGCTTGGCCGGCAACAGGAATAATTCCCCCCTCCACTTT.